The 28 T cell receptor beta chains given below trace back to one sample, sequenced in a study of CD8 T cells in ankylosing spondylitis. Study results and caveats: A motif in TCR beta, a set of roughly 8 highly homologous variants, appeared characteristic of ankylosing spondylitis blood.

TCRdb used MiXCR to reprocess the 5' RACE reads, holding one entry per CDR3 protein. The table has approximately 540,000 distinct CDR3 sequences, about 12% seen once. For these TCRs, the target antigens are not known. The specimen sequenced was blood, either unsorted or a sorted T cell fraction (not recorded which). These receptor sequences come from a male donor with ankylosing spondylitis.

In its sample, this clonotype was seen a few times. The chain links TRBV10-3 to TRBJ1-2; perhaps TRBD1 as D (5 bases). V was pared by 6 bases and J by 6 bases, with 14 bases between. Germline CDR1 ENHRY, CDR2 SYGVKD. The CDR3 has 13 residues. The CDR3 sequence is CAIRAGRGDGYTF. In nucleotides, the CDR3 is TGTGCCATCAGGGCAGGGAGAGGGGATGGCTACACCTTC.

This clonotype was detected many times. The chain joins TRBV2 to TRBJ2-1; D is unclear. Trimming took 6 bases from V and 0 from J, leaving 12 bases between them. The CDR3 spans 15 residues. Germline values: CDR1 SNHLY, CDR2 FYNNEI. The CDR3: CASRSPGSSYNEQFF. The DNA of the CDR3 is TGTGCCAGCAGATCCCCCGGAAGCTCCTACAATGAGCAGTTCTTC.

This clonotype was picked up a small number of times. The CDR3 DNA sequence: TGTGCCAGCAGCGAGGGACAGGGGTCCGGGGAGCTGTTTTTT. Protein sequence: CASSEGQGSGELFF. This rearrangement joins TRBV12-3 or TRBV12-4 to TRBJ2-2; 10 nucleotides align to TRBD1. The CDR3 length is 14 residues. After removal of 6 bases from V and 6 bases from J, the junction contained 4 bases not matched to a gene.

The chain links TRBV13 to TRBJ2-5, with 9 bases aligning to TRBD1. The junction had 4 bases not matched to a gene; V was cut back by 6 bases and J by 5 bases. The CDR3 consists of 13 residues. Germline V gene data show CDR1 as PRHDT and CDR2 as FYEKMQ (reference sequence). The CDR3 DNA follows: TGTGCCAGCAGTTACAGGGGGCACGAGACCCAGTACTTC. Translation gives CASSYRGHETQYF.

This clonotype was picked up a small number of times. V and J are TRBV12-3 or TRBV12-4 and TRBJ2-7, with D unresolved. The CDR3 extends over 11 amino acids. V lost 4 bases and J lost 3, with 4 bases in between. The CDR3 sequence: CASSSGYEQYV. CDR3 DNA: TGTGCCAGCAGTTCAGGCTACGAGCAGTACGTC.

In regard to this clonotype: This CDR3 is missing its conserved last phenylalanine or tryptophan, likely due to a read error. The J gene is TRBJ1-1, the V gene TRBV12-3 or TRBV12-4, with D unresolved. V was cut by 5 bases and J by 3 bases, with 4 bases left in between. The CDR3 has 11 amino acids. The CDR3 DNA is TGTGCCAGCAGTAGGGACACTGAAGCTTTCTAT. Translation: CASSRDTEAFY.

The rearrangement joins TRBV2 to TRBJ2-4; 9 bases line up with TRBD1. Germline-derived CDR1 and CDR2 are SNHLY and FYNNEI. J lost 7 bases, V lost 7 bases, and 8 bases had no gene match. This CDR3 spans 14 amino acids. CDR3 in DNA: TGTGCCAGCAACTTGGGACAGGGTTGGAACATTCAGTACTTC. Its translation: CASNLGQGWNIQYF.

The chain links TRBV6-1 to TRBJ2-1; D perhaps matches TRBD2 (6 bases). The CDR3 extends over 15 amino acids. The germline V and J ends were trimmed by 6 bases and 10 bases, with 22 bases remaining between them. Per germline, CDR1 MNHNS and CDR2 SASEGT. The CDR3 DNA reads TGTGCCAGCAGAGAAACAACGGAGGGGAGGCGGGAGCAGTTCTTC. Its protein is CASRETTEGRREQFF.

This clonotype was counted only a few times. CDR3 in amino acids: CSARDLTGTSGNTDTQYF. The CDR3 bases are TGCAGTGCTAGAGACCTTACCGGGACTAGCGGAAACACAGATACGCAGTATTTT. This chain joins TRBV20-1 and TRBJ2-3, with 11 nucleotides matching TRBD2. The CDR3 has 18 amino acids. Germline CDR1 reads DFQATT; CDR2 reads SNEGSKA (reference sequence). J was trimmed by 2 bases and V by 0 bases; bases with no gene match: 10.

This clonotype was found a few times. The chain has TRBV20-1 and TRBJ1-2; weak D call: TRBD1 (6 bases). Between the trimmed V and J ends, which lost 8 bases and 5 bases, there was a span of 18 bases. The CDR3 length is 13 residues. Germline CDR1 reads DFQATT; CDR2 reads SNEGSKA (reference sequence). DNA of the CDR3: TGCAGTTACAAACAGGGATTTCTTTATGGCTACACCTTC. Protein sequence: CSYKQGFLYGYTF.

There are a few counts of this clonotype. This rearrangement joins TRBV11-2 to TRBJ1-1; D possibly corresponds to TRBD1 (6 bases). The germline gives CDR1 SGHAT, CDR2 FQNNGV. The CDR3 is 14 residues long. Trimming took off 1 base at V and 8 bases at J, with 14 bases between the two ends. CDR3 nucleotide sequence: TGTGCCAGCAGCTTAGGATTTCCGGGGGCGGAAGCTTTCTTT. Translating gives CASSLGFPGAEAFF.

This clonotype was found a few times. The CDR3 sequence is CASSPNRGRGGTEAFF. CDR3 coding DNA: TGTGCCAGCAGCCCGAACAGGGGGCGCGGGGGCACTGAAGCTTTCTTT. The chain joins TRBV14 to TRBJ1-1; 9 bases fit TRBD1. Per germline, CDR1 SGHDN and CDR2 FVKESK. Trimming took 4 bases from V and 4 from J; bases not matched to a gene: 10. The CDR3 covers 16 residues.

This clonotype has just a few counts. This rearrangement joins TRBV7-2 to TRBJ2-1, with D perhaps being TRBD1 or TRBD2 (5 bases each). The CDR3 is made up of 16 amino acids. CDR1 is SGHTA and CDR2 is FQGNSA in the germline V gene. V was clipped by 2 bases and J by 6 bases, with 17 bases between them. The CDR3 DNA sequence: TGTGCCAGCAGCTTACCTGGGGGTAGCGTTTTCAATGAGCAGTTCTTC. Translated: CASSLPGGSVFNEQFF.

This chain connects TRBV15 to TRBJ1-3; D possibly corresponds to TRBD1 (5 bases). Between the trimmed V and J ends, which lost 4 bases and 2 bases, there was a span of 9 bases. Germline V gene lookup returns CDR1 LNHNV and CDR2 YYDKDF (reference sequence). This CDR3 has 14 amino acids. CDR3 region: CATSKGKTGNTIYF. CDR3 nucleotides: TGTGCCACCAGCAAGGGGAAGACTGGAAACACCATATATTTT.

Many counts were recorded for this clonotype. The rearrangement joins TRBV12-3 or TRBV12-4 to TRBJ2-1, with no clear D. The CDR3 totals 13 residues. V lost 5 bases, J lost 5 bases, and 10 bases lay in between. The chain's CDR3 is CASSIGPNNEQFF. Here the CDR3 DNA reads TGTGCCAGCAGTATAGGACCTAACAATGAGCAGTTCTTC.

In this sample, this clonotype turned up many times. This sequence joins TRBV20-1 and TRBJ2-7, with 10 positions matching TRBD2. V shed 6 bases and J 3 bases; nucleotides not matched to a gene: 8. Germline loops: CDR1 DFQATT, CDR2 SNEGSKA (reference sequence). There are 14 residues in the CDR3. The CDR3 nucleotides read TGCAGTGCCCCCGAACTAGCGGGACGCTACGAGCAGTACTTC. Translating gives CSAPELAGRYEQYF.

This clonotype was seen a handful of times. CDR3 amino acids: CSARRGEQYF. CDR3 nucleotide sequence: TGCAGTGCTAGACGGGGCGAGCAGTACTTC. The gene calls are TRBV20-1 and TRBJ2-7, with D maybe TRBD2 (5 bases). V was clipped by 2 bases and J by 6 bases, with 5 bases between them. The CDR3 covers 10 residues. Per germline, CDR1 DFQATT and CDR2 SNEGSKA (reference sequence).

This clonotype was detected ten times or more. The CDR3 DNA sequence: TGCAGCGCTGGGACAGGGGGCCTAGAGACCCAGTACTTC. Its translation is CSAGTGGLETQYF. The chain employs TRBV29-1 and TRBJ2-5, with 12 positions matching TRBD1. Germline CDR1 SQVTM, CDR2 ANQGSEA. With 7 bases clipped from V and 4 bases from J, the junction kept 4 bases outside the gene matches. The CDR3 length is 13 residues.

At least ten counts were recorded for this clonotype. The rearrangement uses TRBV10-3 and TRBJ1-1, with 7 bases that match TRBD1. This CDR3 region has 15 residues. Trimming at V came to 0 bases and at J to 3 bases, leaving 4 bases not matched to a gene. CDR1 and CDR2 (germline): ENHRY, SYGVKD. As DNA, the CDR3 is TGTGCCATCAGTGAGTCAGGGGGCCAGGACACTGAAGCTTTCTTT. Its protein product is CAISESGGQDTEAFF.

This clonotype was seen a handful of times. The chain joins TRBV18 to TRBJ2-7, with 7 nucleotides matching TRBD1. J gave up 3 bases and V 6 bases, and 8 bases lay outside the gene matches. This CDR3 has 14 amino acids. Germline lookup yields CDR1 KGHSH and CDR2 LQKENI. CDR3 nucleotides: TGTGCCAGCTCGGCAGGGACAGAGTTCTACGAGCAGTACGTC. It specifies CASSAGTEFYEQYV.

The chain joins TRBV6-1 to TRBJ1-1; the D is unclear. The CDR3 runs 14 residues. Germline V gene sequence: CDR1 MNHNS, CDR2 SASEGT. The ends were cut back, 5 bases at V and 2 bases at J, with 12 bases in the middle. The CDR3 spells CASSPQGRNTEAFF. The CDR3 DNA reads TGTGCCAGCAGTCCCCAAGGCAGAAACACTGAAGCTTTCTTT.

This clonotype was seen more than once but under ten times. The V call is TRBV9, the J call TRBJ2-1, with D tentatively TRBD1 or TRBD2 (5 bases each). Trimming took 5 bases from V and 12 from J, leaving 30 bases between them. The germline CDR1 and CDR2 sequences are SGDLS and YYNGEE. This CDR3 has 17 residues. The CDR3 sequence: CASSESAPGTQDSGQFF. As DNA, the CDR3 is TGTGCCAGCAGTGAATCCGCCCCCGGGACCCAAGATTCAGGGCAGTTCTTC.

This clonotype has more than one count but fewer than ten. The gene calls are TRBV5-1 and TRBJ2-1; the match to TRBD2 covers 7 bases. With 0 bases clipped from V and 0 bases from J, the junction kept 6 bases outside the gene matches. This CDR3 region has 17 residues. CDR1 is SGHRS, CDR2 YFSETQ, per germline. The CDR3 DNA reads TGCGCCAGCAGCTTGGCGGCTAGCGGCAGCTCCTACAATGAGCAGTTCTTC. This gives the protein CASSLAASGSSYNEQFF.

This clonotype appeared a few times. The chain couples TRBV20-1 to TRBJ2-5, with a tentative D call TRBD2 (5 bases). V was clipped by 5 bases and J by 0 bases, with 13 bases between them. CDR1 is DFQATT, CDR2 SNEGSKA, per germline (reference sequence). The CDR3 loop spans 14 amino acids. This CDR3 reads CSALRRRYQETQYF. CDR3 nucleotides: TGCAGTGCTCTTAGACGGAGGTACCAAGAGACCCAGTACTTC.

The chain employs TRBV5-6 and TRBJ1-5, with D tentatively TRBD1 (5 bases). With 2 bases removed from V and 3 bases from J, the gap between germline ends came to 9 bases. Germline CDR1 and CDR2: SGHDT and YYEEEE. CDR3 length: 14 residues. This CDR3 reads CASSFRQINQPQHF. The CDR3, as DNA: TGTGCCAGCAGCTTTCGACAGATCAATCAGCCCCAGCATTTT.

There are many counts of this clonotype. The chain has TRBV9 and TRBJ2-2; 14 nucleotides agree with TRBD2. CDR3 size: 16 residues. The V gene's germline CDR1 is SGDLS and CDR2 YYNGEE. Trimming took 3 bases from V and 7 from J; bases not matched to a gene: 5. CDR3: CASSATSGRAGGELFF. In DNA form, the CDR3 reads TGTGCCAGCAGCGCGACTAGCGGGAGGGCCGGCGGGGAGCTGTTTTTT.

This clonotype occurred many times. The V call is TRBV10-2, the J call TRBJ2-1, with D unresolved. There are 17 residues in the CDR3. Germline V gives CDR1 WSHSY, CDR2 SAAADI. Trimming pared 0 bases from V and 6 bases from J, leaving 18 bases between. CDR3 bases: TGCGCCAGCAGTGAGTCGGCCACTTTGGGTTTCGTCAATGAGCAGTTCTTC. Amino acids: CASSESATLGFVNEQFF.

There are a few counts of this clonotype. The rearrangement uses TRBV5-1 and TRBJ2-5; 9 positions agree with TRBD2. The germline CDR1 and CDR2 sequences are SGHRS and YFSETQ. The CDR3 loop spans 16 amino acids. The trim removed 0 bases at V and 9 bases at J, leaving 12 bases unmatched. CDR3 amino acids: CASSLASPAGGPPQYF. DNA of the CDR3: TGCGCCAGCAGCTTGGCTTCCCCAGCGGGAGGCCCACCCCAGTACTTC.